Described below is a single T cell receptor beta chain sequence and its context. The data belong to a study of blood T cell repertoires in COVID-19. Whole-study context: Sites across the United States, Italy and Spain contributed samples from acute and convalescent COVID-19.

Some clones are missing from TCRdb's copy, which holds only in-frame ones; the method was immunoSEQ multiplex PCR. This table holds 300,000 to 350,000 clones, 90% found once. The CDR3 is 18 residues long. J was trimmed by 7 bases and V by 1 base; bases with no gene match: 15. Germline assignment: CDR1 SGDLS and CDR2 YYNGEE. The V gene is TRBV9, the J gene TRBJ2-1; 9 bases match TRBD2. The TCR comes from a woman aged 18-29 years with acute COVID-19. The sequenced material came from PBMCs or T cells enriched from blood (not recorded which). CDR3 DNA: TGTGCCAGCAGCGTACTCTGGGGGGCGGGAGGGCCTCGGAATGAGCAGTTCTTC. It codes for CASSVLWGAGGPRNEQFF.